This T cell receptor beta chain was identified during a study of blood T cell repertoires in COVID-19. Study as a whole: Collection of acute and convalescent COVID-19 samples took place in the United States, Italy and Spain. T cells, B-cell-depleted T cells, or PBMCs provided the cDNA or gDNA that served as material.

This clone occurred once. Cohort 3 donors were reported recovered after two negative PCRs, clearance, or symptom resolution. Methods used by the authors: Reference gene primer amplification gave nucleated cell count estimates. TCRdb keeps only in-frame clones here, not all; method: immunoSEQ multiplex PCR. The DNA was the basis for D and trimming; V, J and clone size are from that table. There are about 270,000 clones in the sample; roughly nine tenths occur only once, and 2% to 3% lies in the top ten. Germline CDR1 reads SGHDT; CDR2 reads YYEEEE. The CDR3 contains 15 residues. J was trimmed by 4 bases and V by 5 bases; bases with no gene match: 8.

The sequence was collected from a woman between 18 and 29 years old who had recovered from COVID-19. The rearrangement uses TRBV5-6 and TRBJ1-1; 10 nucleotides line up with TRBD1. Sequencing was done on a sample of PBMCs or T cells enriched from blood (not recorded which). The CDR3 region is CASSSMTGGLTEAFF. In DNA form, the CDR3 reads TGTGCCAGCAGTTCGATGACAGGGGGCCTCACTGAAGCTTTCTTT.